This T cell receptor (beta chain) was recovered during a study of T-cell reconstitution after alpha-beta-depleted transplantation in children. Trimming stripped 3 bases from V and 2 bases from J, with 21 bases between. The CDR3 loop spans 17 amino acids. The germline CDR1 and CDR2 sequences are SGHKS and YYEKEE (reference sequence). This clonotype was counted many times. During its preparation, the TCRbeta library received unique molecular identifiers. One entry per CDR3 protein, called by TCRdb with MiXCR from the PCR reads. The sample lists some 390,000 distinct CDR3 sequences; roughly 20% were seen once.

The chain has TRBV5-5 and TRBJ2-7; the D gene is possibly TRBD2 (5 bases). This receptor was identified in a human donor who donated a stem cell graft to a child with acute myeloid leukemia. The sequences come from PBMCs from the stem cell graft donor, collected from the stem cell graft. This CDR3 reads CASSWAASGSHPYEQYF. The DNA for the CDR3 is TGTGCCAGCAGCTGGGCGGCGTCGGGGTCCCATCCCTACGAGCAGTACTTC. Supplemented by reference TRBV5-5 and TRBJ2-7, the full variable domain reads DAGVTQSPTHLIKTRGQQVTLRCSPISGHKSVSWYQQVLGQGPQFIFQYYEKEERGRGNFPDRFSARQFPNYSSELNVNALLLGDSALYLCASSWAASGSHPYEQYFGPGTRLTVT.